The sequence of this T cell receptor (beta chain) was determined in a study of memory CD4+ T cells and cytomegalovirus serostatus. Assay: immunoSEQ multiplex PCR; the TCRdb copy retains only in-frame clones and omits some. The sample has about 50,000 clones; roughly 78% are singletons. The sort gate was single viable CD3+CD4+CD8-CD45RO+ cells for memory CD4+ T cells. This clonotype originated in an adult in good health and CMV-seronegative. Specimen: memory CD4+ T cells from blood.

The CDR3 coding sequence is TGTGCCAGCAGGTCAGGGGGCCCTGGGGCCAACGTCCTGACTTTC. Translation gives CASRSGGPGANVLTF. This rearrangement joins TRBV27 to TRBJ2-6; TRBD1 matches at 8 bases. The CDR3 has 15 residues. The V segment lost 6 bases and the J segment 2 bases; nucleotides outside the gene matches: 3. Germline lookup yields CDR1 MNHEY and CDR2 SMNVEV (reference sequence).